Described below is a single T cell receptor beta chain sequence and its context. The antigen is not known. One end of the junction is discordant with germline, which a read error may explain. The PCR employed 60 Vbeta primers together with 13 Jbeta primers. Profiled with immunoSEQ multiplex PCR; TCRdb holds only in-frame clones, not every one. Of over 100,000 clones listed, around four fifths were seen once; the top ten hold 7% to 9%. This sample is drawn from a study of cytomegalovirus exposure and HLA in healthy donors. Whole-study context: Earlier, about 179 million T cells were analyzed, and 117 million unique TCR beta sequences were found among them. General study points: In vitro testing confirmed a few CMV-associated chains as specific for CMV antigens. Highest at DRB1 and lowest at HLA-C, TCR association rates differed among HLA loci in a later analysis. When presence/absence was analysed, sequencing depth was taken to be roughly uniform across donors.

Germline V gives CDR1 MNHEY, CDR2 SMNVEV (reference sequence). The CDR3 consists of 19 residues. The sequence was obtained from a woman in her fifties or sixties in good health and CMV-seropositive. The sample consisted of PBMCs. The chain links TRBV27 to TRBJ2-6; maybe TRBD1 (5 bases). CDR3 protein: CASSLSDALRSSGANGLTF. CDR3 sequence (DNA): TGTGCCAGCAGTTTATCTGATGCGCTTCGGAGCTCTGGGGCCAACGGCCTGACTTTC.